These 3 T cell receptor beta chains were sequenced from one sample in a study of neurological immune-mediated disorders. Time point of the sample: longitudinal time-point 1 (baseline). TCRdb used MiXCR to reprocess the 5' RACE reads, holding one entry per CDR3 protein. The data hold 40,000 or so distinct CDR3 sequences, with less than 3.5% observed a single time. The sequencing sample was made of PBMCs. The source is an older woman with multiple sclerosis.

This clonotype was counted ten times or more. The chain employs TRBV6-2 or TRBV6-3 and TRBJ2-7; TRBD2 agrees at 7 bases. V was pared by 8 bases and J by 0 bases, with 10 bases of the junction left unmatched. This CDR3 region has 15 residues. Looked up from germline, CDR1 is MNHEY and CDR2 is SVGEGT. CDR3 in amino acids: CASHGMRGSSYEQYF. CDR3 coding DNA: TGTGCCAGCCATGGTATGCGGGGGAGCTCCTACGAGCAGTACTTC.

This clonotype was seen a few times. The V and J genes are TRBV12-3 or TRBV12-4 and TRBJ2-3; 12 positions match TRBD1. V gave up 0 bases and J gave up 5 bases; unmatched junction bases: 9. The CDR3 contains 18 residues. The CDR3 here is CASSLAHGTGGAVDTQYF. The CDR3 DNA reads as TGTGCCAGCAGTTTAGCCCACGGGACAGGGGGCGCCGTAGATACGCAGTATTTT.

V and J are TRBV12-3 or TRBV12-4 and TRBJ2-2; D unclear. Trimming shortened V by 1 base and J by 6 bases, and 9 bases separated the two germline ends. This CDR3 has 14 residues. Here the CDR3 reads CASSLEAGAGELFF. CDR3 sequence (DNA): TGTGCCAGCAGTTTAGAGGCCGGAGCCGGGGAGCTGTTTTTT.